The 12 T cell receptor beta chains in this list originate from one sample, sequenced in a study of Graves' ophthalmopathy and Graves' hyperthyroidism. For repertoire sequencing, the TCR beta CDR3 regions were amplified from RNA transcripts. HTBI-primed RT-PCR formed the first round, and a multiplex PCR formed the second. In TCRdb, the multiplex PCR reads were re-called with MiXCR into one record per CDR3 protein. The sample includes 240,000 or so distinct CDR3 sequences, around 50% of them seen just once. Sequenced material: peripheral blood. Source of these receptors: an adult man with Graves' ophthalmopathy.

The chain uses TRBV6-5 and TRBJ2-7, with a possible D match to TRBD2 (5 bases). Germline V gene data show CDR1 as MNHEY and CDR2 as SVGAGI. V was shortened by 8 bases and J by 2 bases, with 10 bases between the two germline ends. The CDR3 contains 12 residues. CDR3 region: CASGGRAYEQYF. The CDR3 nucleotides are TGTGCCAGCGGAGGACGGGCCTACGAGCAGTACTTC.

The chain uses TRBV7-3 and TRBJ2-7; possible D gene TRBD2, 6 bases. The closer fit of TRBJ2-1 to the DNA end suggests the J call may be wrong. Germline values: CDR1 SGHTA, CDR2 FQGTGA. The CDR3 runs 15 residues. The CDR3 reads CASSLNLGGYNEQFF. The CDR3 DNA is TGTGCCAGCAGCTTAAACCTGGGGGGCTACAATGAGCAGTTCTTC.

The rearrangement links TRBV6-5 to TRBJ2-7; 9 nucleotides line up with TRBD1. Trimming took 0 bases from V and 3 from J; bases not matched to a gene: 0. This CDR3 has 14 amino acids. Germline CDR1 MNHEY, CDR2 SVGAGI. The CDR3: CASSYSDRGYEQYF. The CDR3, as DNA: TGTGCCAGCAGTTACTCGGACAGGGGCTACGAGCAGTACTTC.

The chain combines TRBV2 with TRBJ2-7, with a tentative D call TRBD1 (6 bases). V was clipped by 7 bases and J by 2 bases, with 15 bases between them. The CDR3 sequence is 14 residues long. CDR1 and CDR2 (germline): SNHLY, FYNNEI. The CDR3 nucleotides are TGTGCCAGCAAAAACAGGGATGGGGCCTACGAGCAGTACTTC. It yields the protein CASKNRDGAYEQYF.

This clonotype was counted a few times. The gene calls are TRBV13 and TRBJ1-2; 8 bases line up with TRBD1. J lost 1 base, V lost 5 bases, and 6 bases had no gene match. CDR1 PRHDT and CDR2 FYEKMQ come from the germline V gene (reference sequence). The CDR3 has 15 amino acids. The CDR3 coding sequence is TGTGCCAGCAGCCCTGGACAGGGAGGTAACTATGGCTACACCTTC. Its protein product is CASSPGQGGNYGYTF.

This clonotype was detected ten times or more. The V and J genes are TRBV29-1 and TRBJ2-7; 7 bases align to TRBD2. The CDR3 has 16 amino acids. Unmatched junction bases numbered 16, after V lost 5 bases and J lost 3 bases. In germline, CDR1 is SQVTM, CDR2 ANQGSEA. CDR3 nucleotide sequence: TGCAGCGTTAAGGGGTCAGGGAGGGCTGTGGACTACGAGCAGTACTTC. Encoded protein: CSVKGSGRAVDYEQYF.

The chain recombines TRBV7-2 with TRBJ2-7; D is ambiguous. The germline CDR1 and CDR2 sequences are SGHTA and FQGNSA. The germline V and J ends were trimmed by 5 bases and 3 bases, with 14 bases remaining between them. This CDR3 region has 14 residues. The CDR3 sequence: CASSQIPLSYEQYF. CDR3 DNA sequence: TGTGCCAGCAGCCAAATCCCTTTGAGCTACGAGCAGTACTTC.

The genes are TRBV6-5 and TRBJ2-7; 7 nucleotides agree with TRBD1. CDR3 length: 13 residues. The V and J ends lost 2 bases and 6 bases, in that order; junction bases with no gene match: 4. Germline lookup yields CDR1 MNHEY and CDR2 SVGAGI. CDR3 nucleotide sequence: TGTGCCAGCAGTTACGCCACAGGGGTCGAGCAGTACTTC. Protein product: CASSYATGVEQYF.

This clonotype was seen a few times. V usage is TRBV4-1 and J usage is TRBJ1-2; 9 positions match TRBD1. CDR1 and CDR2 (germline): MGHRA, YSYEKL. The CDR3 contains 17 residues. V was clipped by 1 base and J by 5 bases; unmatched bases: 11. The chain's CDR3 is CASSQGAGTGKGYGYTF. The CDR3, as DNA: TGCGCCAGCAGCCAAGGGGCCGGGACAGGGAAGGGATATGGCTACACCTTC.

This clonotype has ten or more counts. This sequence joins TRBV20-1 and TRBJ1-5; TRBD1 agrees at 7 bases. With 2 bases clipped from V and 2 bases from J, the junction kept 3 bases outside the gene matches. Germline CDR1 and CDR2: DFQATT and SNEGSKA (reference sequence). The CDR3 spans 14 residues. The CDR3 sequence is CSARMDRRNQPQHF. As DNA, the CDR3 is TGCAGTGCTAGAATGGACAGGCGCAATCAGCCCCAGCATTTT.

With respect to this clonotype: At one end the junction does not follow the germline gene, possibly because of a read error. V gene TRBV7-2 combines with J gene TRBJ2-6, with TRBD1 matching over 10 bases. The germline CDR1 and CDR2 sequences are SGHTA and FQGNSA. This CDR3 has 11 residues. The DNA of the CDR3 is TGTGCCAGCAGGGATAGCGGGACAGGGGATTTC. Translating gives CASRDSGTGDF.

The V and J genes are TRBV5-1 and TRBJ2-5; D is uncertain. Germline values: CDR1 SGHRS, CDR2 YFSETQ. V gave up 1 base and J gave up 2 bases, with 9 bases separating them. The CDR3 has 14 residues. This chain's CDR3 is CASSLTAPQETQYF. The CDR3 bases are TGCGCCAGCAGCTTGACGGCACCACAAGAGACCCAGTACTTC.